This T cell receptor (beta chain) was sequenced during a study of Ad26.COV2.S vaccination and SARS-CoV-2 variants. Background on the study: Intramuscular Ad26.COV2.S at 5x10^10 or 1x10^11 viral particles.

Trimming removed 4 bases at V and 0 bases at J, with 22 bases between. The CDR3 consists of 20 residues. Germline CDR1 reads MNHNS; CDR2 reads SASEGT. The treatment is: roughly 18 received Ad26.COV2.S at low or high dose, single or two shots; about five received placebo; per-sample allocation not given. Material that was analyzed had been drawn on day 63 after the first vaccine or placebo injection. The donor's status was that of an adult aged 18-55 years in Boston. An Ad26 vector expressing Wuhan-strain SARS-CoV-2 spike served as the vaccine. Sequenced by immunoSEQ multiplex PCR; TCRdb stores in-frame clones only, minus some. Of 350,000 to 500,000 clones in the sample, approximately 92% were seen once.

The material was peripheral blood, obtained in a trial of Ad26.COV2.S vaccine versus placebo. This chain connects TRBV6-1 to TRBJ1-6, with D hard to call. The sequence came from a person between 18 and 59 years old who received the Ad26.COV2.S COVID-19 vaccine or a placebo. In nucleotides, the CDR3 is TGTGCCAGCAGTGTGGTTTTTGGAAGCTCAGGCAGCTCCTATAATTCACCCCTCCACTTT. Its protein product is CASSVVFGSSGSSYNSPLHF.